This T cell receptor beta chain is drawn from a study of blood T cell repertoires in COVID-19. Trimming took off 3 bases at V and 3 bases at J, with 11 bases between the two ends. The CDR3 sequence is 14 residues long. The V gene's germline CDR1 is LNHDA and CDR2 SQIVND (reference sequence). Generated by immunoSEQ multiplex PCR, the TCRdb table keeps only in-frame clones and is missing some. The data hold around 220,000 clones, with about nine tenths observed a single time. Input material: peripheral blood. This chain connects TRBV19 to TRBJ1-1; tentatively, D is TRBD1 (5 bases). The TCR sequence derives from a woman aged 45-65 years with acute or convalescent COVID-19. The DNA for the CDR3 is TGTGCCAGTAGTATGGGTCCGGGGGACACTGAAGCTTTCTTT. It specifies CASSMGPGDTEAFF. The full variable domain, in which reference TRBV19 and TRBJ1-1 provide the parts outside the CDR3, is DGGITQSPKYLFRKEGQNVTLSCEQNLNHDAMYWYRQDPGQGLRLIYYSQIVNDFQKGDIAEGYSVSREKKESFPLTVTSAQKNPTAFYLCASSMGPGDTEAFFGQGTRLTVV.